The source of this TCR beta chain is a study of T cell responses to AZD1222 COVID-19 vaccine. V lost 5 bases to trimming and J lost 2 bases, with 15 bases between them. Germline CDR1 and CDR2: SEHNR and FQNEAQ (reference sequence). The CDR3 loop spans 15 amino acids. Study findings and constraints: Dominant CD4 TCR responses targeted spike regions 160-218 and 743-854.

A note on this clone: Its antigen is undetermined.

Pooled together were second doses at about 4 or about 12 weeks. Libraries were prepared by immunoSEQ multiplex PCR; TCRdb keeps only in-frame clonotypes and omits some of them. Among 140,000 to 150,000 clones listed, about nine tenths were seen once. The sample in question was peripheral blood, obtained 28 days after the second AZD1222 dose. The sequence came from an adult who received the AZD1222 COVID-19 vaccine. The chain employs TRBV7-9 and TRBJ2-5; D gene ambiguous. As DNA, the CDR3 is TGTGCCAGCAGCCCCCGCGAGCAGGCACAAGAGACCCAGTACTTC. It is translated as CASSPREQAQETQYF. Based on the CDR3 plus reference TRBV7-9 and TRBJ2-5, the full variable domain is DTGVSQNPRHKITKRGQNVTFRCDPISEHNRLYWYRQTLGQGPEFLTYFQNEAQLEKSRLLSDRFSAERPKGSFSTLEIQRTEQGDSAMYLCASSPREQAQETQYFGPGTRLLVL.